A selection of T cell receptor beta chains follows, all from one sample in a study of T cells in Graves' hyperthyroidism and ophthalmopathy. A single record per CDR3 protein comes from TCRdb applying MiXCR to the multiplex PCR reads. The table has around 600,000 distinct CDR3 sequences, 16% seen once. Material: blood. The receptors shown here come from a woman aged 40-49 years with Graves' ophthalmopathy. Both conserved end residues are part of each CDR3. The order of the fields is clone size, J gene, D gene, V gene, CDR3 protein, CDR3 DNA. A D gene is named only where the DNA matches it firmly. Some rows mark clone size as missing; the rest say once, few, many or name a class of expanded clone.

clone_size: many; j_call: TRBJ2-2; d_call: TRBD2; v_call: TRBV11-2; cdr3_aa: CASSLALAGEAGELFF; cdr3_nt: TGTGCCAGCAGCTTAGCCCTAGCGGGAGAGGCCGGGGAGCTGTTTTTT
clone_size: NA; j_call: TRBJ1-2; d_call: NA; v_call: TRBV4-1; cdr3_aa: CASSQVVPPEGYTF; cdr3_nt: TGCGCCAGCAGCCAAGTGGTCCCCCCAGAGGGCTACACCTTC
clone_size: many; j_call: TRBJ2-3; d_call: NA; v_call: TRBV2; cdr3_aa: CASTGRRTDTQYF; cdr3_nt: TGTGCCAGCACGGGTAGACGCACAGATACGCAGTATTTT
clone_size: many; j_call: TRBJ2-5; d_call: NA; v_call: TRBV20-1; cdr3_aa: CSASRDGLGGETQYF; cdr3_nt: TGCAGTGCTAGTCGGGACGGTTTAGGTGGGGAGACCCAGTACTTC
clone_size: NA; j_call: TRBJ2-3; d_call: NA; v_call: TRBV7-2; cdr3_aa: CASSSARTDTQYF; cdr3_nt: TGTGCCAGCAGCTCGGCCCGGACAGATACGCAGTATTTT
clone_size: many; j_call: TRBJ2-5; d_call: TRBD1; v_call: TRBV10-3; cdr3_aa: CAISDEGQALYGQYF; cdr3_nt: TGTGCCATCAGTGATGAAGGACAGGCACTCTATGGACAGTACTTC
clone_size: NA; j_call: TRBJ2-4; d_call: TRBD1; v_call: TRBV12-3/TRBV12-4; cdr3_aa: CASSPQGAVKNIQYF; cdr3_nt: TGTGCCAGCAGTCCACAGGGGGCGGTCAAAAACATTCAGTACTTC
clone_size: NA; j_call: TRBJ2-1; d_call: TRBD1; v_call: TRBV4-1; cdr3_aa: CASSQEGQGAYEQFF; cdr3_nt: TGCGCCAGCAGCCAAGAGGGACAGGGGGCGTATGAGCAGTTCTTC
clone_size: few; j_call: TRBJ2-4; d_call: NA; v_call: TRBV15; cdr3_aa: CATSRTGEIAKNIQYF; cdr3_nt: TGTGCCACCAGCAGGACAGGAGAGATAGCCAAAAACATTCAGTACTTC
clone_size: NA; j_call: TRBJ1-2; d_call: TRBD1; v_call: TRBV7-9; cdr3_aa: CASSLDVDRGDGYTF; cdr3_nt: TGTGCCAGCAGCTTAGACGTGGACAGGGGTGATGGCTACACCTTC